These 6 T cell receptor beta chains were sequenced from one sample in a study of T cell clonotyping in hematopoietic cell transplantation. The repertoire was sequenced with immunoSEQ multiplex PCR; TCRdb's copy has only in-frame clones and lacks some. The profile shows some 5,000 clones, 94% of them singletons. The sample consisted of PBMCs, taken 180 days after allogeneic stem cell transplant. The receptors originated from a male patient over 55 who had an allogeneic stem cell transplant from a related donor, so the T cells may come from the graft donor. Some clones in this sample may be carry-over from other donors' samples.

The V call is TRBV7-2, the J call TRBJ1-6; D remains ambiguous. CDR1 and CDR2 (germline): SGHTA, FQGNSA. This CDR3 has 15 residues. The V gene lost 4 bases and the J gene lost 7 bases, with 14 bases spanning the gap. CDR3: CASSSRSTGNSPLHF. Written as DNA, the CDR3 is TGTGCCAGCAGCTCCCGCTCTACCGGGAATTCACCCCTCCACTTT.

The V gene is TRBV6-5, the J gene TRBJ2-7, with D tentatively TRBD2 (6 bases). V was clipped by 3 bases and J by 13 bases, with 13 bases between them. Germline loops: CDR1 MNHEY, CDR2 SVGAGI. The CDR3 has 11 residues. CDR3 residues: CASSYYGTLYF. The DNA for the CDR3 is TGTGCCAGCAGTTATTACGGGACTCTTTACTTC.

The V and J genes are TRBV5-4 and TRBJ1-2; D is possibly TRBD1 (6 bases). V dropped 0 bases and J dropped 7 bases, with 16 bases sitting between them. The length of the CDR3 is 15 residues. Germline lookup yields CDR1 SGHNT and CDR2 YYREEE (reference sequence). The CDR3 here is CASSLAGHLGSGYTF. CDR3 coding DNA: TGTGCCAGCAGCTTGGCGGGACACCTCGGCTCTGGCTACACCTTC.

The chain recombines TRBV29-1 with TRBJ2-3; D uncertain. There are 14 residues in the CDR3. Trimming stripped 1 base from V and 4 bases from J, with 12 bases between. Germline CDR1 SQVTM, CDR2 ANQGSEA. The DNA of the CDR3 is TGCAGCGTTGAAGGGGCTCGGTTCGCAGATACGCAGTATTTT. This codes for CSVEGARFADTQYF.

The rearrangement links TRBV7-2 to TRBJ1-1, with D possibly being TRBD1 (6 bases). Germline values: CDR1 SGHTA, CDR2 FQGNSA. Trimming stripped 6 bases from V and 6 bases from J, with 17 bases between. The CDR3 runs to 14 residues. The CDR3 is CASRVRGPGPEAFF. The CDR3 nucleotides read TGTGCCAGCAGGGTCAGGGGCCCCGGGCCTGAAGCTTTCTTT.

The chain links TRBV11-3 to TRBJ1-1; the D gene is possibly TRBD1 (5 bases). The V and J ends lost 1 base and 6 bases respectively, with 9 bases between them. Germline loops: CDR1 SGHNT, CDR2 YENEEA. This CDR3 region has 13 residues. In DNA, the CDR3 is TGTGCCAGCAGCTTAGCAGGGATCCCTGAAGCTTTCTTT. It translates to CASSLAGIPEAFF.